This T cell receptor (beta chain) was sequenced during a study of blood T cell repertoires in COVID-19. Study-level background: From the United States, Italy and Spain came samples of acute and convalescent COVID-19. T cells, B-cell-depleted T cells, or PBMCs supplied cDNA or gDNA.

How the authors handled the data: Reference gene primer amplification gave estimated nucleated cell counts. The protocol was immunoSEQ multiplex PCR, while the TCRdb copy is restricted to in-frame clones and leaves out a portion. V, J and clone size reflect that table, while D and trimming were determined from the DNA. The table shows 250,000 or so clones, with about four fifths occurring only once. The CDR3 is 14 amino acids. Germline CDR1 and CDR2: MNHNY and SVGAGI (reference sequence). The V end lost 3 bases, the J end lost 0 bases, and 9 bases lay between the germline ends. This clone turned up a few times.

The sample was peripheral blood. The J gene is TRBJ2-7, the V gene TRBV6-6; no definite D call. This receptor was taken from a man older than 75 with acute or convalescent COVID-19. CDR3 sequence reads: CASSYLESSYEQYF. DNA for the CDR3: TGTGCCAGCAGTTATTTGGAGTCCTCCTACGAGCAGTACTTC.